What follows describes a single T cell receptor beta chain. This clone was found a few times. The antigen it recognizes is unknown. It has no much larger one-base neighbor in the sample; base qualities were not kept. The method was the immunoSEQ multiplex PCR assay. For TCR sequencing, RNA was extracted from every sample and reverse transcribed into cDNA to serve as template. SuperScript III was used to make first-strand cDNA, primed with a 2:1 mix of oligo-dT and random hexamers. A synthetic immune receptor repertoire was used to assess amplification bias, and residual bias was removed computationally. As for the authors' bioinformatics: Raw reads were preprocessed for error removal, and CDR3 was defined according to IMGT conventions as running from the conserved cysteine to phenylalanine. Clonality was computed as 1 minus the Shannon entropy, with the entropy normalized by log2 of the number of productive unique TCRs. Scalp TCRbeta sequences were cross-referenced with sorted blood CD4 and CD8 repertoires so that the CD4 or CD8 identity of scalp clones could be inferred. TCRdb stores this immuneACCESS table with in-frame sequences only. Part of the clones is absent; in the studies checked, under half of the shortfall reflects unresolved V genes, and no reason is known for the rest. V and J calls and clone size are copied from that table; D and trimming were computed from the DNA. The sample data list around 300,000 clones, and 60% of these were observed just once. The ten largest make up about 0.88% of the sample.

This sample is drawn from a study of CD8+ T cells in alopecia areata (dated by TCRdb to the late 2010s). With respect to the entire study: Treated patients were enrolled in an open-label pilot trial of oral tofacitinib, 5 to 10 mg twice daily, for moderate-to-severe alopecia areata. Patients stayed on tofacitinib for 6 to 18 months and then had 6 months of follow-up off drug so that delayed response and recurrence could be assessed. Disease severity in treated patients was measured with the SALT score, which quantifies the percentage of affected scalp surface area. To study T cell clonal expansion in alopecia areata, the researchers applied high-throughput TCRbeta sequencing to both the C3H/HeJ mouse model and human patients. Human TCRbeta sequencing covered scalp tissue and sorted CD4+ and CD8+ peripheral blood T cells from patchy and totalis/universalis alopecia areata patients and healthy controls. Tofacitinib-treated patients had biopsies at baseline and at 4 and 24 weeks of treatment, with a later scalp biopsy in several patients. Scalp clonality was compared across normal scalp (n=4), patchy alopecia areata scalp (n=8), and alopecia totalis/universalis scalp (n=8). The RNA source kit depended on sample type: the PAXgene miRNA kit for fixed scalp, the miRNeasy kit for PBMCs, and the RNeasy kit for mouse skin. Amplification of TCRbeta CDR3 regions was done by immunoSEQ multiplex PCR using 35 Vbeta forward primers and 13 Jbeta reverse primers.

The sample's treatment or condition label, decoded: oral pan-JAK inhibitor, 5-10 mg twice daily. Lesional scalp punch biopsies and peripheral blood were obtained from alopecia areata patients. PBMCs were isolated by density centrifugation and stained for CD3, CD4 and CD8, after which CD4+ and CD8+ T cells were sorted on a FACSAria. Summary of the overall study and its limitations: Unlike mouse skin, which is dominated by gammadelta T cells, normal human skin has resident alphabeta T cells that are also sequenced, and this complicates analysis of the scalp TCR repertoire. Scalp clonality and the number of expanded CD8+ clones among the top 100 scalp clones were significantly decreased by tofacitinib. Shared TCR sequences between patients were less evident than in mice, which may be partly attributable to HLA diversity in the patient population. During tofacitinib treatment, many expanded lesional clones remained in scalp and blood, and this persistence may partly explain relapse after treatment is stopped. Compared with normal scalp, lesional scalp had higher clonality and more expanded CD8+ clones, particularly in alopecia totalis/universalis, a pattern that suggests antigenic drive. Because the treated cohort was small and had only one nonresponder, larger studies are needed to examine links between baseline CD8+ expansion and response.

The germline V gene supplies CDR1 SGHRS and CDR2 YFSETQ. Including the terminal cysteine and phenylalanine, the CDR3 comprises 15 residues. The only DNA kept is the CDR3, 45 bases in frame from the first base. V is cut back by 4 bases and J by 5 bases, with 10 bases in the junction unmatched. The rearranged chain carries TRBV5-1 and TRBJ2-5; 8 junctional bases match TRBD1. Here the sequenced sample was CD4+ T cells sorted from blood, taken at approximately week 52, from a patient treated with tofacitinib. The TCR was taken from a human donor with alopecia areata. The DNA sequence follows: TGCGCCAGCAGCCGGTTGACAGGGGCCGGGGAGACCCAGTACTTC. Its protein product is CASSRLTGAGETQYF.